This TCR beta chain was recovered during a study of beta chain features in type 1 diabetes. The V gene's germline CDR1 is SNHLY and CDR2 FYNNEI. V dropped 6 bases and J dropped 4 bases, with 10 bases sitting between them. This CDR3 has 12 amino acids. Findings and caveats of the study: Shorter TCRB CDR3s, moderately but significantly so, marked every one of the four CD4+ subsets in Type 1 diabetes patients. There were fewer insertions and more deletions at the VDJ junctions of type 1 diabetes patients.

Isolated RNA was reverse transcribed in full, so expressed TCRB transcripts were sequenced. Only in-frame clones appear in the TCRdb table, and some are missing; sequencing was by immunoSEQ multiplex PCR. The sample shows 850,000 to 900,000 clones, 15% to 20% of them seen only once. As to this clone: Its antigen is as yet unknown.

CD4+ naive, central memory, regulatory and stem cell-like memory subsets were isolated by sorting on CD45RO/CCR7/CD25/CD127/CD95/CD27. Purity exceeded 95% in all sorted populations. This chain uses TRBV2 with TRBJ2-7, with a weak D call TRBD2 (5 bases). This receptor was taken from a woman between 18 and 29 years old in good health. Sequenced input: naive CD4+ T cells from blood. The CDR3 region is CASREEAYEQYF. The DNA for the CDR3 is TGTGCCAGCAGGGAGGAGGCTTACGAGCAGTACTTC.